This is a list of T cell receptor beta chains from one sample in a study of cytomegalovirus exposure and HLA in healthy donors. The method was immunoSEQ multiplex PCR; TCRdb's version includes in-frame clones alone and lacks a portion of them. The repertoire includes 60,000 to 75,000 clones, 85% of them detected once, and around 10% sits in the top ten. The sample taken for sequencing was PBMCs. These receptor sequences come from a female donor in good health and CMV-seronegative. Each CDR3 is given with its conserved first and last residue. D genes are given only for firm matches. Rows may omit the clone size; those that give it use once, few, many or a size class.

CASSLIVRGLETQYF,TGTGCCAGCAGCTTAATAGTCAGGGGGCTAGAGACCCAGTACTTC,once,TRBJ2-5,TRBD1,TRBV7-9
CAISDGPVGGAETQYF,TGTGCCATCAGTGATGGACCCGTCGGGGGAGCAGAGACCCAGTACTTC,-,TRBJ2-5,-,TRBV10-3
CASSLSEGIENTEAFF,TGTGCCAGCAGCTTAAGTGAGGGCATCGAGAACACTGAAGCTTTCTTT,-,TRBJ1-1,-,TRBV13
CASSYTRGGWEDTQYF,TGTGCCAGCAGTTACACCAGAGGGGGCTGGGAAGATACGCAGTATTTT,-,TRBJ2-3,TRBD1,TRBV6-5
CASSRVNYGYTF,TGTGCCAGCAGCAGGGTGAACTATGGCTACACCTTC,-,TRBJ1-2,-,TRBV19
CASSPWPKRRYGYTF,TGTGCCAGCAGCCCCTGGCCTAAACGGAGGTATGGCTACACCTTC,-,TRBJ1-2,-,TRBV7-2
CASRLGQGLEQYF,TGTGCCAGCAGACTGGGACAGGGGCTCGAGCAGTACTTC,-,TRBJ2-7,TRBD1,TRBV6-5
CASSLRTSGREPYEQYF,TGTGCCAGCAGCCTCAGGACTAGCGGGAGGGAGCCCTACGAGCAGTACTTC,-,TRBJ2-7,TRBD2,TRBV7-2
CASSLGTGGFSPLHF,TGTGCCAGCAGCTTAGGGACAGGGGGCTTTTCACCCCTCCACTTT,-,TRBJ1-6,TRBD1,TRBV7-9
CASSFGTGAYEQYF,TGTGCCAGCAGTTTTGGGACAGGGGCCTACGAGCAGTACTTC,-,TRBJ2-7,TRBD1,TRBV27
CASSSGSGANGLTF,TGTGCCAGCAGCAGTGGCTCTGGGGCCAACGGCCTGACTTTC,-,TRBJ2-6,-,TRBV28
CASSLSGLNNEQFF,TGCGCCAGCAGCCTGTCGGGACTCAACAATGAGCAGTTCTTC,-,TRBJ2-1,-,TRBV5-1
CAIRPGTLNQPQHF,TGTGCCATCAGGCCCGGGACACTGAATCAGCCCCAGCATTTT,once,TRBJ1-5,-,TRBV10-3
CASSPDRARLLNTEAFF,TGCGCCAGCAGCCCGGACAGGGCCCGACTCCTGAACACTGAAGCTTTCTTT,-,TRBJ1-1,TRBD1,TRBV5-1
CASAATPEHRGAVF,TGTGCCTCAGCTGCAACTCCGGAACACCGGGGAGCTGTTTTT,-,TRBJ2-2,-,TRBV30
CASSRGEGWDQPQHF,TGCGCCAGCAGCCGGGGGGAAGGTTGGGATCAGCCCCAGCATTTT,-,TRBJ1-5,-,TRBV5-1
CASSSWDRVRETQYF,TGCGCCAGCAGCTCTTGGGACAGGGTACGAGAGACCCAGTACTTC,-,TRBJ2-5,TRBD1,TRBV5-1
CASSQPSWREGFSDTQYF,TGTGCCAGCAGCCAACCCTCGTGGAGGGAGGGTTTTTCGGATACGCAGTATTTT,-,TRBJ2-3,TRBD2,TRBV7-9
CASSLLQGNEQFF,TGTGCCAGCAGCTTACTACAGGGCAATGAGCAGTTCTTC,-,TRBJ2-1,-,TRBV7-2
CASRDRDNSPLHF,TGCGCCAGCAGGGACAGGGATAATTCACCCCTCCACTTT,-,TRBJ1-6,TRBD1,TRBV5-1
CASKYVVNTEAFF,TGTGCCAGCAAGTATGTAGTGAACACTGAAGCTTTCTTT,-,TRBJ1-1,-,TRBV6-1
CARSDPLELAGTSGSYEQYF,TGTGCCAGAAGCGACCCTTTAGAATTAGCTGGGACTAGCGGGAGCTACGAGCAGTACTTC,-,TRBJ2-7,TRBD2,TRBV5-3
CSVPGEWEQYF,TGCAGCGTTCCAGGGGAGTGGGAGCAGTACTTC,-,TRBJ2-5,-,TRBV29-1
CASSIDPSRTDTQYF,TGTGCCAGTAGTATAGATCCGAGTCGCACAGATACGCAGTATTTT,-,TRBJ2-3,-,TRBV19
CASSLGTDNYGYTF,TGTGCCAGCAGCTTGGGGACAGACAACTATGGCTACACCTTC,few,TRBJ1-2,TRBD1,TRBV7-2
CASSTNSGNTIYF,TGTGCCAGCAGCACAAACTCTGGAAACACCATATATTTT,-,TRBJ1-3,-,TRBV7-2
CASSDPGQGEETQYF,TGTGCCAGCAGTGACCCGGGACAGGGGGAAGAGACCCAGTACTTC,-,TRBJ2-5,TRBD1,TRBV2
CASSLTGLANQPQHF,TGTGCCAGCAGCCTTACAGGGTTGGCAAATCAGCCCCAGCATTTT,-,TRBJ1-5,-,TRBV5-6
CASATGGRSTYEQYF,TGTGCCAGCGCGACCGGCGGTAGATCGACCTACGAGCAGTACTTC,-,TRBJ2-7,-,TRBV6-5
CASSIGASF,TGTGCCAGTAGTATTGGGGCCTCCTTT,-,TRBJ1-4,-,TRBV19
CASSPLWGQFISGANGLTF,TGCGCCAGCAGCCCCCTTTGGGGACAGTTCATCTCTGGGGCCAACGGCCTGACTTTC,-,TRBJ2-6,TRBD1,TRBV4-1
CASSRRGSYNEQFF,TGCGCCAGCAGTAGGAGGGGATCCTACAATGAGCAGTTCTTC,once,TRBJ2-1,-,TRBV5-1
CASSHGAGGNTEAFF,TGTGCCAGCAGCCACGGGGCCGGGGGGAACACTGAAGCTTTCTTT,once,TRBJ1-1,-,TRBV9
CASSSSLGANTEAFF,TGTGCCAGCAGCTCATCCCTTGGGGCGAACACTGAAGCTTTCTTT,once,TRBJ1-1,-,TRBV11-2
CASSGTVPPDEQYF,TGTGCCAGCTCCGGGACAGTTCCCCCCGACGAGCAGTACTTC,-,TRBJ2-7,TRBD1,TRBV18
CASTASGGAGANVLTF,TGCGCCAGCACGGCTTCAGGGGGCGCAGGGGCCAACGTCCTGACTTTC,-,TRBJ2-6,TRBD1,TRBV4-1
CASSSDRGSEKLFF,TGTGCCAGCAGCTCCGACAGGGGGAGTGAAAAACTGTTTTTT,-,TRBJ1-4,TRBD1,TRBV7-2
CASSFLGTGRDSPLHF,TGTGCCAGCAGTTTCCTCGGGACAGGGAGGGATTCACCCCTCCACTTT,-,TRBJ1-6,TRBD1,TRBV27
CASSLGASGGAGDTQYF,TGCGCCAGCAGCTTGGGGGCTAGCGGGGGGGCCGGAGATACGCAGTATTTT,-,TRBJ2-3,TRBD2,TRBV5-1
CASSRSRDAELVGELFF,TGTGCCAGCAGCCGTTCCCGGGATGCGGAACTTGTCGGGGAGCTGTTTTTT,-,TRBJ2-2,-,TRBV7-6
CASSPNRGRYNEQFF,TGTGCCAGCTCACCAAACAGGGGCCGTTACAATGAGCAGTTCTTC,-,TRBJ2-1,TRBD1,TRBV18
CASSQVIGANEQYF,TGCGCCAGCAGCCAAGTAATAGGAGCGAACGAGCAGTACTTC,once,TRBJ2-7,-,TRBV4-1
CASAFRGRGETQYF,TGCGCCAGTGCTTTCCGGGGTCGGGGGGAGACCCAGTACTTC,-,TRBJ2-5,-,TRBV5-1
CASSLNPRGSGANVLTF,TGTGCCAGCAGCTTAAATCCCCGGGGCTCTGGGGCCAACGTCCTGACTTTC,few,TRBJ2-6,-,TRBV11-2
CASSVSGTGSGYTF,TGTGCCAGCAGCGTTTCGGGGACAGGGAGCGGCTACACCTTC,-,TRBJ1-2,TRBD1,TRBV9
CASSKTSGMSYEQYF,TGTGCCAGCAGTAAGACTAGCGGGATGTCCTACGAGCAGTACTTC,-,TRBJ2-7,TRBD2,TRBV27
CASRRRIRSRTDTQYF,TGCGCCAGCAGGAGGAGGATAAGATCACGCACAGATACGCAGTATTTT,-,TRBJ2-3,-,TRBV5-1
CASSQEGQGSYEQYF,TGTGCCAGCAGCCAAGAGGGCCAGGGGTCCTACGAGCAGTACTTC,-,TRBJ2-7,-,TRBV4-2
CASKDRASTDTQYF,TGTGCCAGTAAGGACAGGGCCAGCACAGATACGCAGTATTTT,-,TRBJ2-3,TRBD1,TRBV19
CASSYSTGYGYTF,TGTGCCAGCAGCTATTCTACGGGGTATGGCTACACCTTC,-,TRBJ1-2,-,TRBV7-9
CASSSAGLAGGSVETQYF,TGTGCCAGCAGCTCCGCGGGACTAGCGGGGGGCTCGGTGGAGACCCAGTACTTC,-,TRBJ2-5,TRBD2,TRBV5-6
CASSSQGSFYEQYF,TGTGCCAGCAGTTCGCAGGGGTCTTTCTACGAGCAGTACTTC,-,TRBJ2-7,-,TRBV27
CASSRGTSGGDEQFF,TGTGCCAGCAGTCGTGGGACTAGCGGGGGCGATGAGCAGTTCTTC,-,TRBJ2-1,TRBD2,TRBV6-1